The 9 T cell receptor gamma chains reported below all come from one sample, sequenced in a study of γδ T cells in repeated Plasmodium falciparum infection. Flow sorting of PBMC yielded separate Vgamma9/Vdelta2+ and Vdelta2-negative gammadelta T cell populations for bulk repertoire analysis. TCRdb re-processed the multiplex PCR reads via CATT. The sample lists around 27,000 gamma-chain clones, approximately 1.5% occurring once. Source material: gamma-delta T cells from blood. Source of these receptors: a pool of human donors (malaria-infected and uninfected, not separated).

In this sample, this clone turned up many times. A far larger clone is one base from this, pointing to a likely read error. The sample holds other DNA sequences that translate to the same CDR3. The chain links TRGV2 to TRGJ1 or TRGJ2. TCRdb supplies no J gene; here it was assigned by aligning the nucleotide sequence to germline. The junction had 9 bases not matched to a gene; V was cut back by 1 base and J by 0 bases. The CDR3 is made up of 16 amino acids. Germline CDR1 is EGSNGY and CDR2 is YDSYNSKV. CDR3 nucleotide sequence: TGTGCCACCTGGGACGGAATCCTACCGAATTATTATAAGAAACTCTTT. This sequence encodes CATWDGILPNYYKKLF.

There are a few counts of this clone. The TCRdb protein comes from a much larger clone and disagrees with this DNA's translation at residue 10, likely due to a read error; the protein given here is derived from the DNA. The CDR3 DNA sequence: TGTGCCACCTGGGACGGACCTAGTGATCGGATCAAGACGTTT. It codes for CATWDGPSDRIKTF. The rearrangement links TRGV5 to TRGJP2. Germline matching of the DNA provided the J gene here, since TCRdb leaves it blank. The CDR3 covers 14 residues. Germline-derived CDR1 and CDR2 are VINAFY and YDVSNSKD.

This clone was found a few times. A read error is the likely source, as a far larger clone sits one nucleotide away. Different DNA sequences within this sample yield the same CDR3. The chain links TRGV4 to TRGJP2. In germline, CDR1 is EGSTGY, CDR2 YDSYTSSV. The CDR3 extends over 18 amino acids. In DNA form, the CDR3 reads TGTGCCACCTGGGATGGGCCCCCTGAATATAGTAGCGATTGGATCAAGACGTTT. Amino acids: CATWDGPPEYSSDWIKTF.

This clone was picked up many times. The protein recorded in TCRdb matches a much larger clone and deviates from this DNA's translation at residue 8, suggesting a read error; the protein here is obtained by translating the DNA. The rearrangement uses TRGV4 and TRGJP2. Germline lookup yields CDR1 EGSTGY and CDR2 YDSYTSSV. The J segment lost 12 bases and the V segment lost 2 bases, leaving 6 bases of the junction unmatched. The CDR3 extends over 12 amino acids. The CDR3 loop is CATWDADRIKTF. The CDR3 coding sequence is TGTGCCACCTGGGATGCCGATCGGATCAAGACGTTT.

The sample holds many counts of this clone. The protein TCRdb lists belongs to a much larger clone and differs from this DNA's translation at residue 6, which points to a read error; the protein shown is made from the DNA. The genes are TRGV4 and TRGJ1 or TRGJ2. There are 12 residues in the CDR3. Germline lookup yields CDR1 EGSTGY and CDR2 YDSYTSSV. Trimming took 1 base from V and 11 from J; bases not matched to a gene: 8. CDR3 amino acids: CATWDGGLEKLF. The CDR3 DNA reads as TGTGCCACCTGGGATGGCGGTCTAGAGAAACTCTTT.

Many counts were recorded for this clone. This sequence joins TRGV4 and TRGJ1 or TRGJ2. The CDR3 consists of 12 residues. Trimming took 0 bases from V and 10 from J; bases not matched to a gene: 6. CDR1 and CDR2 from the germline V gene are EGSTGY and YDSYTSSV. CDR3 DNA: TGTGCCACCTGGGATGGGCCGTGCAAGAAACTCTTT. Protein: CATWDGPCKKLF.

This clone was found many times. With a much larger clone just one base away, this may be a read error. Different DNA sequences within this sample yield the same CDR3. V and J are TRGV2 and TRGJP2. No J gene is reported in TCRdb; it was inferred here by comparing the DNA with germline. Germline CDR1 and CDR2: EGSNGY and YDSYNSKV. The trim removed 2 bases at V and 3 bases at J, leaving 12 bases unmatched. This CDR3 has 17 residues. The CDR3 bases are TGTGCCACCTGGGACGAACCTTCTTCCCGTAGTGATTGGATCAAGACGTTT. It specifies CATWDEPSSRSDWIKTF.

This clone was detected a few times. A single base is all that separates this from a far larger clone, so a read error is likely. J is TRGJP1 and V is TRGV4. The J gene is not listed in TCRdb, so it was assigned here from a DNA match to germline. Germline V gene sequence: CDR1 EGSTGY, CDR2 YDSYTSSV. This CDR3 is built from 14 residues. Germline trimming cut 1 base from V and 2 bases from J; bases unmatched to any gene: 1. The CDR3 region is CATWDGTTGWFKIF. CDR3 bases: TGTGCCACCTGGGATGGCACCACTGGTTGGTTCAAGATATTT.

A note on this clone: This DNA's translation differs at residue 15 from TCRdb's protein, which comes from a much larger clone; a read error is likely, and the protein shown is translated from the DNA. The V gene corresponds to TRGV9; no J gene was called. The CDR3 sequence is 17 residues long. Germline values: CDR1 GITISATS, CDR2 ISYDGTV (reference sequence). The DNA for the CDR3 is TGTGCCTTGTGGGAGGTGGTATCCGAGTTGGGCAAAAAAATCCAGGTATTT. Translating gives CALWEVVSELGKKIQVF.